Each of the 23 T cell receptor beta chains below was sequenced from the same sample in a study of T cell changes during pregnancy in multiple sclerosis. Sequencing used immunoSEQ multiplex PCR; TCRdb keeps in-frame clones, though not all of them. The table shows some 60,000 clones, with approximately 86% occurring only once. The sequences come from CD4+ T cells from peripheral blood mononuclear cells, collected in the third trimester of pregnancy. These TCRs come from a female donor with multiple sclerosis, enrolled in a pregnancy study.

The V and J genes are TRBV9 and TRBJ2-3, with D maybe TRBD2 (7 bases). The germline V gene encodes CDR1 SGDLS and CDR2 YYNGEE. The length of the CDR3 is 14 residues. V was trimmed by 0 bases and J by 6 bases, leaving 11 bases between them. CDR3 loop: CASSVAGGRDTQYF. CDR3 coding DNA: TGTGCCAGCAGCGTAGCGGGGGGCCGCGATACGCAGTATTTT. Looking up the rest from reference TRBV9 and TRBJ2-3 gives the full variable domain: DSGVTQTPKHLITATGQRVTLRCSPRSGDLSVYWYQQSLDQGLQFLIQYYNGEERAKGNILERFSAQQFPDLHSELNLSSLELGDSALYFCASSVAGGRDTQYFGPGTRLTVL.

This chain uses TRBV5-1 with TRBJ2-7; 11 bases line up with TRBD2. J lost 3 bases, V lost 4 bases, and 3 bases had no gene match. Germline V CDR1 and CDR2: SGHRS, YFSETQ. This CDR3 spans 14 amino acids. The CDR3 bases are TGCGCCAGCAGCAAGACTAGCGGGGTCTACGAGCAGTACTTC. This encodes CASSKTSGVYEQYF. The variable domain in full, with the rest retrieved from reference TRBV5-1 and TRBJ2-7, is KAGVTQTPRYLIKTRGQQVTLSCSPISGHRSVSWYQQTPGQGLQFLFEYFSETQRNKGNFPGRFSGRQFSNSRSEMNVSTLELGDSALYLCASSKTSGVYEQYFGPGTRLTVT.

This clone was seen once. The chain joins TRBV5-1 to TRBJ2-7, with D tentatively TRBD1 (5 bases). This CDR3 has 12 residues. Germline V gives CDR1 SGHRS, CDR2 YFSETQ. Deletions cut 0 bases from V and 5 bases from J, with 6 bases between. CDR3 nucleotide sequence: TGCGCCAGCAGCTTGGGGGGCCACGAGCAGTACTTC. Translation gives CASSLGGHEQYF.

This chain joins TRBV6-6 and TRBJ2-6, with TRBD2 as a possible D gene (5 bases). CDR1 is MNHNY, CDR2 SVGAGI, per germline (reference sequence). The CDR3 has 16 residues. Trimming left V 0 bases short and J 3 bases short, with 9 bases between. The CDR3 nucleotides read TGTGCCAGCAGTTACTCTGCCGGGAATGGGGCCAACGTCCTGACTTTC. Translated: CASSYSAGNGANVLTF.

The sample holds a few counts of this clone. V gene TRBV7-9 combines with J gene TRBJ1-1, with 9 bases lining up with TRBD1. With 3 bases clipped from V and 3 bases from J, the junction kept 5 bases outside the gene matches. Germline assignment: CDR1 SEHNR and CDR2 FQNEAQ (reference sequence). This CDR3 is built from 15 residues. CDR3 sequence reads: CASSFPRDRDTEAFF. The DNA for the CDR3 is TGTGCCAGCAGCTTTCCCCGGGACAGGGACACTGAAGCTTTCTTT.

In DNA, the CDR3 is TGCGCCAGCAGCCCGGGCGGGGCTCCGAACACTGAAGCTTTCTTT. This gives the protein CASSPGGAPNTEAFF. The chain couples TRBV5-1 to TRBJ1-1; a weak D match, TRBD1 (5 bases). The CDR3 loop spans 15 amino acids. V lost 4 bases, J lost 1 base, and 14 bases lay in between. CDR1 is SGHRS, CDR2 YFSETQ, per germline. The full variable domain, rest sourced from reference TRBV5-1 and TRBJ1-1, is KAGVTQTPRYLIKTRGQQVTLSCSPISGHRSVSWYQQTPGQGLQFLFEYFSETQRNKGNFPGRFSGRQFSNSRSEMNVSTLELGDSALYLCASSPGGAPNTEAFFGQGTRLTVV.

This chain connects TRBV21-1 to TRBJ1-5; the table's D call TRBD1 went unverified against the DNA. TRBV21-1 is a listed pseudogene. The CDR3 has 15 residues. Here the CDR3 reads CASSKDPSLNQPQHF. In DNA form, the CDR3 reads TGTGCCAGCAGCAAAGATCCCAGTTTAAATCAGCCCCAGCATTTT.

V usage is TRBV7-2 and J usage is TRBJ2-7; 9 bases agree with TRBD1. This CDR3 has 15 amino acids. The V and J ends lost 4 bases and 1 base, in that order; junction bases with no gene match: 5. The germline V gene encodes CDR1 SGHTA and CDR2 FQGNSA. Written as DNA, the CDR3 is TGTGCCAGCAGCTACACGGGACAGGGATCCTACGAGCAGTACTTC. This sequence encodes CASSYTGQGSYEQYF.

The CDR3 DNA follows: TGTGCCAGCAGCCAGAGAACAGAAACTGAAGCTTTCTTT. This sequence encodes CASSQRTETEAFF. The J gene is TRBJ1-1, the V gene TRBV7-2, with D uncertain. CDR3 size: 13 residues. Germline CDR1 and CDR2: SGHTA and FQGNSA. Trimming cost V 5 bases and J 5 bases, with 12 bases left between them.

This clone was recorded a few times. The V gene is TRBV6-5, the J gene TRBJ1-5; D is possibly TRBD1 (6 bases). The length of the CDR3 is 13 residues. V shed 8 bases and J shed 7 bases, with 15 bases lying between them. CDR1 is MNHEY, CDR2 SVGAGI, per germline. CDR3 DNA sequence: TGTGCCAGCGGCGTAACAGGGACCCAGCCCCAGCATTTT. Translation: CASGVTGTQPQHF.

The J gene is TRBJ1-1, the V gene TRBV9; D unresolved. The CDR3 covers 14 residues. Germline values: CDR1 SGDLS, CDR2 YYNGEE. Trimming removed 4 bases from V and 7 bases from J, with 17 bases in between. The CDR3: CASSPRLEPYEAFF. CDR3 DNA: TGTGCCAGCAGCCCCCGACTGGAGCCTTATGAAGCTTTCTTT.

The V gene is TRBV30, the J gene TRBJ2-1, with 8 bases lining up with TRBD2. The trim removed 1 base at V and 8 bases at J, leaving 4 bases unmatched. The CDR3 spans 13 residues. Germline CDR1 and CDR2: GTSNPN and SVGIG (reference sequence). DNA for the CDR3: TGTGCCTGGAGTGAAAGCGGGAGACATGAGCAGTTCTTC. Translation gives CAWSESGRHEQFF.

This chain connects TRBV19 to TRBJ1-2, with unresolved D. This CDR3 is built from 13 residues. CDR1 and CDR2 (germline): LNHDA, SQIVND (reference sequence). V dropped 2 bases and J dropped 8 bases, with 12 bases sitting between them. The chain's CDR3 is CASSISLAGGYTF. The CDR3 DNA reads as TGTGCCAGTAGTATAAGTCTGGCTGGCGGCTACACCTTC.

This sequence joins TRBV7-2 and TRBJ2-5; 11 nucleotides align to TRBD2. Germline lookup yields CDR1 SGHTA and CDR2 FQGNSA. With 1 base clipped from V and 0 bases from J, the junction kept 4 bases outside the gene matches. CDR3 length: 17 amino acids. CDR3 region: CASSLEASGGYQETQYF. The CDR3 region has the DNA TGTGCCAGCAGCTTAGAGGCTAGCGGGGGGTACCAAGAGACCCAGTACTTC.

A single count supports this clone. The chain links TRBV9 to TRBJ2-7; TRBD2 is a possible D gene (6 bases). The CDR3 is 18 amino acids. Per germline, CDR1 SGDLS and CDR2 YYNGEE. With 4 bases removed from V and 3 bases from J, the gap between germline ends came to 26 bases. CDR3 residues: CASSRGIRTLNLFYEQYF. The CDR3, as DNA: TGTGCCAGCAGCCGGGGGATCAGGACCCTCAACCTCTTCTACGAGCAGTACTTC.

In its sample, this clone was seen once. V gene TRBV11-1 combines with J gene TRBJ2-3; 8 bases map to TRBD1. Unmatched junction bases numbered 12, after V lost 2 bases and J lost 8 bases. This CDR3 spans 16 amino acids. The germline CDR1 and CDR2 sequences are SGHAT and FQDESV (reference sequence). CDR3 region: CASSLLTGALQGTQYF. CDR3 bases: TGTGCCAGCAGCTTACTGACAGGGGCCCTCCAGGGTACGCAGTATTTT.

The genes are TRBV9 and TRBJ2-3; 15 bases line up with TRBD2. Germline V gene data show CDR1 as SGDLS and CDR2 as YYNGEE. The CDR3 contains 16 residues. The junction had 6 bases not matched to a gene; V was cut back by 3 bases and J by 7 bases. The CDR3 is CASSAGLAGGRNTQYF. As DNA, the CDR3 is TGTGCCAGCAGCGCGGGACTAGCGGGGGGCCGGAATACGCAGTATTTT.

The chain carries TRBV6-5 and TRBJ2-7; D gene uncertain. Per the germline V gene, CDR1 is MNHEY and CDR2 is SVGAGI. V was shortened by 0 bases and J by 0 bases, with 12 bases between the two germline ends. The CDR3 is 16 amino acids. The CDR3 sequence is CASSYSWRSRSYEQYF. DNA for the CDR3: TGTGCCAGCAGTTACTCCTGGCGGAGCCGCTCCTACGAGCAGTACTTC.

The genes are TRBV5-1 and TRBJ2-7; D may be TRBD1 (6 bases). The germline CDR1 and CDR2 sequences are SGHRS and YFSETQ. Trimming shortened V by 7 bases and J by 6 bases, and 17 bases separated the two germline ends. The CDR3 runs to 13 residues. CDR3 sequence (DNA): TGCGCCAGCCACCAGGGGCTCCCCGGCGAGCAGTACTTC. It is translated as CASHQGLPGEQYF.

The V call is TRBV4-3, the J call TRBJ1-1; tentative D call: TRBD1 (5 bases). CDR1 is LGHNA, CDR2 YSLEER, per germline. V dropped 0 bases and J dropped 3 bases, with 11 bases sitting between them. This CDR3 is 15 amino acids long. The CDR3 reads CASSQDGRADTEAFF. As DNA, the CDR3 is TGCGCCAGCAGCCAAGATGGCAGGGCGGACACTGAAGCTTTCTTT.

V and J are TRBV13 and TRBJ1-2; D is undetermined. The CDR3 runs to 12 residues. V gave up 2 bases and J gave up 6 bases, with 7 bases separating them. Germline V gene sequence: CDR1 PRHDT, CDR2 FYEKMQ (reference sequence). As DNA, the CDR3 is TGTGCCAGCAGCTTATTTCAGAATGGCTACACCTTC. It encodes CASSLFQNGYTF.

The chain recombines TRBV27 with TRBJ1-5, with 9 bases that match TRBD1. From germline, CDR1 is MNHEY and CDR2 SMNVEV (reference sequence). The CDR3 runs 16 residues. V was clipped by 6 bases and J by 3 bases; unmatched bases: 9. The CDR3 loop reads CASRTGQGSFNQPQHF. The CDR3 nucleotides are TGTGCCAGCAGGACGGGACAGGGCTCCTTCAATCAGCCCCAGCATTTT.

This clone was observed a single time. V is TRBV6-6 and J is TRBJ2-4; 14 bases are a match to TRBD2. CDR1 is MNHNY and CDR2 is SVGAGI in the germline V gene (reference sequence). This CDR3 contains 15 residues. The V segment lost 5 bases and the J segment 6 bases; nucleotides outside the gene matches: 3. The CDR3 protein is CASSDGTSGGNIQYF. In DNA, the CDR3 is TGTGCCAGCAGTGACGGGACTAGCGGGGGAAACATTCAGTACTTC.